Listed below are T cell receptor beta chains from one sample, sequenced in a study of OX40 agonist ivuxolimab in advanced cancers. Only in-frame clones appear in the TCRdb table, and some are missing; sequencing was by immunoSEQ multiplex PCR. The data show fewer than 60,000 clones, approximately 89% seen once. Material: CD4+ or CD8+ T cells sorted from blood, obtained in a trial of the OX40 agonist ivuxolimab. The receptors derive from an adult with an advanced solid tumor such as melanoma, head and neck, liver or kidney cancer. Each CDR3 is given with its conserved first and last residue. Each record gives: V gene, D gene, J gene, clone size, CDR3 DNA, CDR3 protein. D genes are given only for firm matches. Some rows have no size entry. The others give once, few or many, or a class for an expanded clone.

TRBV13,TRBD1,TRBJ2-7,.,TGTGCCAGCAGTCTAGACAGGGACTACGAGCAGTACTTC,CASSLDRDYEQYF
TRBV7-9,TRBD1,TRBJ2-2,.,TGTGCCAGCAGCTTATCAGACAGGGCGGGCACCGGGGAGCTGTTTTTT,CASSLSDRAGTGELFF
TRBV19,.,TRBJ1-2,.,TGTGCCAGCTCACCTGGGGGTTGGGGCTACACCTTC,CASSPGGWGYTF
TRBV2,.,TRBJ2-3,.,TGTGCCAGCAGCCAAACCGGGGGCACAGATACGCAGTATTTT,CASSQTGGTDTQYF
TRBV4-2,TRBD1,TRBJ1-1,.,TGTGCCAGCAACGACAGGGGGCATGGTGAAGCTTTCTTT,CASNDRGHGEAFF
TRBV11-2,.,TRBJ2-2,once,TGTGCCAGCAGCCGCGTGAGGGCCGGGGAGCTGTTTTTT,CASSRVRAGELFF
TRBV29-1,.,TRBJ1-2,.,TGCAGCGTTGCTAAACACAGGGATGGCTACACCTTC,CSVAKHRDGYTF
TRBV11-2,TRBD2,TRBJ2-3,.,TGTGCCAGCAGCTCGGGTGCGGGAGATCAGTATTTT,CASSSGAGDQYF
TRBV18,.,TRBJ1-4,.,TGTGCCAGCTCACGACGTCTTGACGAAGCGGAAAAACTGTTTTTT,CASSRRLDEAEKLFF
TRBV5-5,.,TRBJ2-7,.,TGTGCCAGCAGCTACAGGGCGGTCAGTAACGAGCAGTACTTC,CASSYRAVSNEQYF
TRBV6-6,.,TRBJ2-6,.,TGTGCCAGCCAATCTGGGGCCAACGTCCTGACTTTC,CASQSGANVLTF
TRBV11-3,TRBD1,TRBJ1-2,.,TGTGCCAGCAGCTTGTCGAGAGGGGGCGATGGCTACACCTTC,CASSLSRGGDGYTF
TRBV5-1,TRBD1,TRBJ2-6,.,TGCGCCAGCAGCTTGTTACCCCCCGGACAGGGATCGAGCTCTGGGGCCAACGTCCTGACTTTC,CASSLLPPGQGSSSGANVLTF
TRBV29-1,TRBD2,TRBJ2-1,.,TGCAGCGCCGATTACCAGCGGGGGCCCAATGAGCAGTTCTTC,CSADYQRGPNEQFF
TRBV11-2,TRBD1,TRBJ1-3,once,TGTGCCAGCAGAGGACAGGGGAACCTAGGGACAAGCTCTGGAAACACCATATATTTT,CASRGQGNLGTSSGNTIYF
TRBV18,.,TRBJ2-1,.,TGTGCCAGCTCATTCCTCGGGAGCTCCTACAATGAGCAGTTCTTC,CASSFLGSSYNEQFF
TRBV6-1,.,TRBJ2-1,.,TGTGCCAGCAGTGAATCCCCGGCAGGATACAATGAGCAGTTCTTC,CASSESPAGYNEQFF
TRBV28,.,TRBJ2-6,.,TGTGCCAGCAGTCCGATCTCTGGGGCCAACGTCCTGACTTTC,CASSPISGANVLTF
TRBV9,.,TRBJ1-1,.,TGTGCCAGCAGCCAAAATATTATGAACACTGAAGCTTTCTTT,CASSQNIMNTEAFF
TRBV2,.,TRBJ1-5,few,TGTGCCAGCAGCTTGGACGGGAATCAGCCCCAGCATTTT,CASSLDGNQPQHF
TRBV10-3,.,TRBJ2-2,once,TGTGCCACCAGGACAGCCAACACCGGGGAGCTGTTTTTT,CATRTANTGELFF
TRBV5-1,.,TRBJ2-1,few,TGCGCCAGCAGCTTGGGCCAGGGGCGATACAATGAGCAGTTCTTC,CASSLGQGRYNEQFF
TRBV19,.,TRBJ2-3,.,TGTGCCAGTAGACAGGGTTTAGGTACAGATACGCAGTATTTT,CASRQGLGTDTQYF
TRBV12-5,TRBD1,TRBJ2-7,.,TGTGCTATTGAGGTAAGGACAGGGTACGAGCAGTACTTC,CAIEVRTGYEQYF
TRBV7-1,TRBD2,TRBJ2-5,.,TGTGCCAGCAGCTTAGAACTAGCGGGACAAGAGACCCAGTACTTC,CASSLELAGQETQYF
TRBV5-7,.,TRBJ2-7,.,TGTGCCAGCAGCCCTGGAAATTACGAGCAGTACTTC,CASSPGNYEQYF
TRBV5-1,.,TRBJ2-7,once,TGCGCCAGCAGCTGGGGGGACACTGGTTCGGGCGAGCAGTACTTC,CASSWGDTGSGEQYF
TRBV6-1,TRBD1,TRBJ2-7,.,TGTGCCAGCAGCCGCCGACAGGGCGGGCAGTACTTC,CASSRRQGGQYF
TRBV7-3,.,TRBJ2-7,once,TGTGCCAGCAGCCTGGACTCTCGGAGCTCCTACGAGCAGTACTTC,CASSLDSRSSYEQYF
TRBV5-1,.,TRBJ2-7,.,TGCGCCAGCAGCGTCGCAGGGGTCTACGAGCAGTACTTC,CASSVAGVYEQYF
TRBV7-9,.,TRBJ1-2,.,TGTGCCAGCAGCACCCTGGGTGTGAGAACTCTCTATGGCTACACCTTC,CASSTLGVRTLYGYTF
TRBV2,.,TRBJ2-3,.,TGTGCCAGCAGTCCCTTCATTACGCAGTATTTT,CASSPFITQYF
TRBV10-1,TRBD1,TRBJ1-6,few,TGCGCCAGCAGTCGGCAGGGGGTGAATTCACCCCTCCACTTT,CASSRQGVNSPLHF
TRBV11-3,TRBD1,TRBJ1-5,once,TGTGCCAGCAGCTTGGACAGGGGGCAGGGTCAGCCCCAGCATTTT,CASSLDRGQGQPQHF
TRBV4-1,.,TRBJ2-3,.,TGCGCCAGCAGCCCCCGGGGTGGATACACAGATACGCAGTATTTT,CASSPRGGYTDTQYF
TRBV27,TRBD1,TRBJ2-6,.,TGTGCCAGCAGTACTACAGGGGGCCCCTCTGGGGCCAACGTCCTGACTTTC,CASSTTGGPSGANVLTF
TRBV7-3,.,TRBJ2-5,.,TGTGCCAGCAGTCCGATGACAGGACCCCAAGAGACCCAGTACTTC,CASSPMTGPQETQYF
TRBV19,.,TRBJ1-1,once,TGTGCCAGTACTCATTCAGACACATTTGGGGGAGCTTTCTTT,CASTHSDTFGGAFF
TRBV29-1,.,TRBJ1-6,.,TGCAGCGTTGGGACGAGAAATTCACCCCTCCACTTT,CSVGTRNSPLHF
TRBV19,.,TRBJ2-3,.,TGTGCCAGTAGTCAGAGATATGTGACCACAGATACGCAGTATTTT,CASSQRYVTTDTQYF
TRBV19,.,TRBJ1-4,.,TGTGCCAGTAGTATAATCGGCCAGGGGAGTGAAAAACTGTTTTTT,CASSIIGQGSEKLFF
TRBV7-2,.,TRBJ1-1,.,TGTGCCAGCAGCTTAACATCCTCAGCGAACACTGAAGCTTTCTTT,CASSLTSSANTEAFF
TRBV6-1,.,TRBJ1-5,few,TGTGCCACGAACAGGGTTTGGCATCAGCCCCAGCATTTT,CATNRVWHQPQHF
TRBV12-5,TRBD1,TRBJ2-2,.,TGTGCTAGTGGTTTGGTCCAAATCGCCCGGACAGGGAAGAACACCGGGGAGCTGTTTTTT,CASGLVQIARTGKNTGELFF
TRBV10-1,.,TRBJ1-2,.,TGCGCCTCCTGCCCCACGGGGGCAAATGGCTACACCTTC,CASCPTGANGYTF
TRBV18,.,TRBJ2-7,few,TGTGCCAGCTCACCTCCCGGAGGGGGAATTGTGGCCGAGCAGTACTTC,CASSPPGGGIVAEQYF
TRBV29-1,TRBD2,TRBJ2-1,.,TGCAGCGTTGAGGGTGTACTAGCGGGTACCTACAATGAGCAGTTCTTC,CSVEGVLAGTYNEQFF
TRBV29-1,.,TRBJ2-3,.,TGCAGCGTTGGGGTCGCTAGCGATATTACAGATACGCAGTATTTT,CSVGVASDITDTQYF
TRBV5-8,.,TRBJ1-5,.,TGTGCCAGCAGCTTGGGTAGGTGGAGGGATCAGCCCCAGCATTTT,CASSLGRWRDQPQHF
TRBV10-3,.,TRBJ2-3,.,TGTGCCATCAGTGAGTCGCAGGGGGGAAGCACAGATACGCAGTATTTT,CAISESQGGSTDTQYF
TRBV28,.,TRBJ1-2,.,TGTGCCAGCAGTTTCCCCTCGAGGGGGGTGCGGGGCTACACCTTC,CASSFPSRGVRGYTF
TRBV7-8,.,TRBJ1-5,.,TGTGCCAGCAGCCCCTTGGACAGCAATCAGCCCCAGCATTTT,CASSPLDSNQPQHF
TRBV28,.,TRBJ1-4,.,TGTGCCAGCTATTCAGGGCCCACTAATGAAAAACTGTTTTTT,CASYSGPTNEKLFF
TRBV15,TRBD1,TRBJ1-5,.,TGTGCCACCAGCATTGGGTTCGAGAGGGCAGGGGGCGGTCAGCCCCAGCATTTT,CATSIGFERAGGGQPQHF
TRBV18,.,TRBJ1-1,.,TGTGCCAGCTCGCCAGATATGAACACTGAAGCTTTCTTT,CASSPDMNTEAFF
TRBV5-1,.,TRBJ2-2,once,TGCGCCAGCAGCTTGACAGGATCCACCGGGGAGCTGTTTTTT,CASSLTGSTGELFF
TRBV6-5,TRBD1,TRBJ2-2,once,TGTGCCAGCACCCGGACAGGGCAGGACACCGGGGAGCTGTTTTTT,CASTRTGQDTGELFF
TRBV1,.,TRBJ2-2,.,TGCACCAGCAGCCAAGAGTACAGGGGCGACACCGGGGAGCTGTTTTTT,CTSSQEYRGDTGELFF
TRBV2,.,TRBJ1-3,once,TGTGCCAGCAGTGAGGGCTCTGGAAACACCATATATTTT,CASSEGSGNTIYF
TRBV11-3,.,TRBJ1-1,.,TGTGCCAGCAGCTTAGGTGGTGACAGTAACACTGAAGCTTTCTTT,CASSLGGDSNTEAFF